This T cell receptor beta chain was sequenced during a study of T cell responses to AZD1222 COVID-19 vaccine. General study results and limits: Donors were chiefly white British, with a greater number of females, and clonal diversity was perhaps underestimated. Spike-specific TCR repertoires showed rising breadth and depth after two AZD1222 doses. Epitopes outside B.1.351 and B.1.1.7 mutated regions reportedly drew nearly half of spike TCRs. Seropositive at baseline were only a handful of AZD1222 recipients.

TCRdb keeps only in-frame clones here, not all; method: immunoSEQ multiplex PCR. The sample holds 150,000 or so clones; around 90% are singletons and the top ten take 1.5% to 2%. Concerning this clone itself: Its antigen is unidentified.

Trimming shortened V by 2 bases and J by 4 bases, and 11 bases separated the two germline ends. The CDR3 sequence is 14 residues long. Germline lookup yields CDR1 LGHDT and CDR2 YNNKEL (reference sequence). The material was peripheral blood, obtained on day 0 of AZD1222 vaccination. The source is an adult in good health. The gene calls are TRBV3-1 (or the pseudogene TRBV3-2) and TRBJ1-1, with no clear D. The DNA for the CDR3 is TGTGCCAGCAGCCAAATCGCGGGGTCCACTGAAGCTTTCTTT. Translating gives CASSQIAGSTEAFF.